Following are 15 T cell receptor beta chains from one sample sequenced in a study of blood T cell repertoires in COVID-19 (dated by TCRdb to between 2020 and 2021). Receptors were amplified or captured by the immunoSEQ multiplex PCR assay. Imported from immuneACCESS, the table was reduced by TCRdb to in-frame sequences with V and J called. These copies leave out some clones; in studies compared against another copy, an unresolved V gene accounts for under half, and the cause of the remainder is not known. Across this sample there are 400,000 to 500,000 clones, with roughly 88% seen only once. Of the sample, roughly 1.9% falls within the top ten clones. The sequencing input was PBMCs or T cells enriched from blood (not recorded which). These TCRs come from a woman between 40 and 55 years old who had recovered from COVID-19.

The DNA of the CDR3 is TGTGCCAGCAGCAGACTTGGACTAGGTTACGAGCAGTACTTC. Protein product: CASSRLGLGYEQYF. The chain joins TRBV21-1 to TRBJ2-7; the table assigns TRBD2, which was not confirmed against the DNA. TRBV21-1 is designated a pseudogene. The length of the CDR3 is 14 residues.

The rearrangement uses TRBV6-5 and TRBJ1-5; no reliable D call. V lost 4 bases and J 4 bases, leaving 5 bases between the germline ends. Per germline, CDR1 MNHEY and CDR2 SVGAGI. This CDR3 has 12 amino acids. The CDR3 sequence: CASSSLNQPQHF. The CDR3 coding sequence is TGTGCCAGCAGTTCCTTAAATCAGCCCCAGCATTTT.

CDR3 sequence (DNA): TGTGCCAGCAGCCTGAGGGTCGGGATTTCCTACGAGCAGTACTTC. Amino acid sequence: CASSLRVGISYEQYF. The chain has TRBV7-2 and TRBJ2-7, with a weak D call TRBD2 (5 bases). The CDR3 has 15 amino acids. Looked up from germline, CDR1 is SGHTA and CDR2 is FQGNSA. Trimming pared 5 bases from V and 1 base from J, leaving 15 bases between.

The chain employs TRBV30 and TRBJ2-2, with D possibly matching TRBD2 (6 bases). Trimming pared 2 bases from V and 8 bases from J, leaving 24 bases between. Looked up from germline, CDR1 is GTSNPN and CDR2 is SVGIG (reference sequence). This CDR3 has 17 residues. The CDR3 spells CAWSWIIGDFAGGELFF. The DNA of the CDR3 is TGTGCCTGGAGTTGGATCATAGGGGACTTCGCTGGGGGGGAGCTGTTTTTT.

The J gene is TRBJ1-1, the V gene TRBV19, with D possibly matching TRBD1 (6 bases). There are 14 residues in the CDR3. V dropped 6 bases and J dropped 0 bases, with 11 bases sitting between them. Germline V gene lookup returns CDR1 LNHDA and CDR2 SQIVND (reference sequence). This chain's CDR3 is CASSADRMNTEAFF. DNA for the CDR3: TGTGCCAGTAGCGCAGACAGGATGAACACTGAAGCTTTCTTT.

The chain uses TRBV6-2 or TRBV6-3 and TRBJ2-7, with TRBD2 matching 7 bases. The CDR3 is 14 amino acids. Per germline, CDR1 MNHEY and CDR2 SVGEGT. Trimming took 2 bases from V and 2 from J; bases not matched to a gene: 3. In DNA, the CDR3 is TGTGCCAGCAGTTACCTAGCGGTCACCTACGAGCAGTACTTC. As protein: CASSYLAVTYEQYF.

The V and J genes are TRBV28 and TRBJ1-2; D is perhaps TRBD1 (6 bases). CDR1 MDHEN and CDR2 SYDVKM come from the germline V gene. Between the trimmed V and J ends, which lost 2 bases and 5 bases, there was a span of 9 bases. CDR3 length: 13 amino acids. The CDR3 spells CASSLGQGYGYTF. The CDR3, as DNA: TGTGCCAGCAGTTTAGGGCAGGGGTATGGCTACACCTTC.

The genes are TRBV13 and TRBJ1-5, with TRBD1 identical over 9 bases. The CDR3 spans 15 residues. J gave up 1 base and V 5 bases, and 3 bases lay outside the gene matches. The germline CDR1 and CDR2 sequences are PRHDT and FYEKMQ (reference sequence). The CDR3 protein is CASSSGTGSNQPQHF. The CDR3 region has the DNA TGTGCCAGCAGCAGTGGGACAGGGAGCAATCAGCCCCAGCATTTT.

CDR3 sequence: CAIRRDRDQPQHF. For the CDR3, the DNA is TGTGCCATCAGGAGGGACAGGGACCAGCCCCAGCATTTT. The rearrangement links TRBV10-3 to TRBJ1-5; 9 nucleotides match TRBD1. The CDR3 extends over 13 amino acids. J was trimmed by 7 bases and V by 6 bases; bases with no gene match: 4. Germline V gene data show CDR1 as ENHRY and CDR2 as SYGVKD.

This chain joins TRBV9 and TRBJ1-6; D may be TRBD1 (5 bases). V dropped 3 bases and J dropped 0 bases, with 10 bases sitting between them. CDR1 and CDR2 from the germline V gene are SGDLS and YYNGEE. The CDR3 covers 16 residues. The CDR3 nucleotides are TGTGCCAGCAGCGCGAGACAGAGCTCCTATAATTCACCCCTCCACTTT. This gives the protein CASSARQSSYNSPLHF. Variable domain in full (rest from reference TRBV9 and TRBJ1-6): DSGVTQTPKHLITATGQRVTLRCSPRSGDLSVYWYQQSLDQGLQFLIQYYNGEERAKGNILERFSAQQFPDLHSELNLSSLELGDSALYFCASSARQSSYNSPLHFGNGTRLTVT.

The genes are TRBV5-1 and TRBJ1-2; TRBD1 matches at 11 bases. This CDR3 has 17 residues. From germline, CDR1 is SGHRS and CDR2 YFSETQ. The V and J ends lost 4 bases and 3 bases, in that order; junction bases with no gene match: 11. CDR3 in amino acids: CASSRTVDRGHDYGYTF. The CDR3, as DNA: TGCGCCAGCAGCCGAACCGTGGACAGGGGGCATGACTATGGCTACACCTTC.

V and J are TRBV18 and TRBJ2-1; TRBD1 matches 7 bases. CDR1 is KGHSH and CDR2 is LQKENI in the germline V gene. The V and J ends lost 3 bases and 5 bases, in that order; junction bases with no gene match: 4. This CDR3 is 14 amino acids long. This chain's CDR3 is CASSPGTEHNEQFF. DNA of the CDR3: TGTGCCAGCTCACCCGGGACAGAACACAATGAGCAGTTCTTC.

The genes are TRBV5-4 and TRBJ2-7; a possible D gene is TRBD2 (6 bases). V lost 1 base and J 2 bases, leaving 10 bases between the germline ends. The CDR3 totals 14 residues. CDR1 SGHNT and CDR2 YYREEE come from the germline V gene (reference sequence). The CDR3 DNA sequence: TGTGCCAGCAGCTTGCGGTCGGGAGCCTACGAGCAGTACTTC. It yields the protein CASSLRSGAYEQYF.

CDR3 loop: CSVGTALNTGELFF. CDR3 nucleotides: TGCAGCGTTGGAACAGCCCTAAACACCGGGGAGCTGTTTTTT. The chain employs TRBV29-1 and TRBJ2-2; no reliable D call. V was cut by 4 bases and J by 2 bases, with 11 bases left in between. The CDR3 length is 14 residues. Germline assignment: CDR1 SQVTM and CDR2 ANQGSEA.

V usage is TRBV5-5 and J usage is TRBJ2-3; D possibly corresponds to TRBD2 (6 bases). Trimming cost V 0 bases and J 5 bases, with 22 bases left between them. The CDR3 has 18 residues. The germline CDR1 and CDR2 sequences are SGHKS and YYEKEE (reference sequence). The DNA of the CDR3 is TGTGCCAGCAGCTTGGGGGAGGACTACCTTCGAGGGGTAGATACGCAGTATTTT. The encoded protein is CASSLGEDYLRGVDTQYF.